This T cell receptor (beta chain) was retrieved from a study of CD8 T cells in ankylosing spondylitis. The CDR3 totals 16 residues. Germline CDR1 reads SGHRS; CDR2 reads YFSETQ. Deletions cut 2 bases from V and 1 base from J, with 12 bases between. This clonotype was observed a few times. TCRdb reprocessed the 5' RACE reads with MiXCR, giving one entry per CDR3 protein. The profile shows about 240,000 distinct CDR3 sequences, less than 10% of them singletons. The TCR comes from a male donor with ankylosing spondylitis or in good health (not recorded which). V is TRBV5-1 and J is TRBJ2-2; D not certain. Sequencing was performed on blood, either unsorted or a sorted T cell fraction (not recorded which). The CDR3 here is CASSLAGRQNTGELFF. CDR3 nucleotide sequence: TGCGCCAGCAGCTTAGCAGGAAGGCAGAACACCGGGGAGCTGTTTTTT.